One sample yielded the 5 T cell receptor beta chains listed below, sequenced in a study of response to subunit inactivated influenza vaccine. TCRdb reprocessed the RT-PCR reads with MiXCR, giving one entry per CDR3 protein. The sample lists about 830,000 distinct CDR3 sequences, less than 20% occurring once. The specimen was PBMCs from blood, collected about 5 days after vaccination. The receptor source for this set is a middle-aged man who received an inactivated influenza vaccine.

This clonotype was seen more than once but under ten times. The J gene is TRBJ2-1, the V gene TRBV3-1; the match to TRBD2 covers 8 bases. Germline V gene sequence: CDR1 LGHDT, CDR2 YNNKEL (reference sequence). With V trimmed by 1 base and J by 6 bases, 5 bases remained unmatched. The CDR3 consists of 15 residues. The CDR3 coding sequence is TGTGCCAGCAGCCAAGGAACGGGAGGGTTCAATGAGCAGTTCTTC. It specifies CASSQGTGGFNEQFF.

This clonotype was picked up a small number of times. This chain connects TRBV18 to TRBJ1-1; the D gene is possibly TRBD1 (5 bases). Germline CDR1 KGHSH, CDR2 LQKENI. This CDR3 is built from 11 residues. Trimming left V 6 bases short and J 7 bases short, with 9 bases between. The CDR3 region has the DNA TGTGCCAGCTCTCCTCAGGGTGAAGCTTTCTTT. The encoded protein is CASSPQGEAFF.

Many counts were recorded for this clonotype. This chain connects TRBV12-3 or TRBV12-4 to TRBJ2-2; a weak D match, TRBD2 (5 bases). The germline V and J ends were trimmed by 3 bases and 7 bases, with 15 bases remaining between them. The CDR3 runs 15 residues. Here the CDR3 reads CASSFRRFGYGELFF. In DNA form, the CDR3 reads TGTGCCAGCAGTTTTAGGAGGTTCGGGTACGGGGAGCTGTTTTTT.

This sequence joins TRBV19 and TRBJ1-2, with TRBD1 identical over 7 bases. Germline values: CDR1 LNHDA, CDR2 SQIVND (reference sequence). CDR3 length: 17 residues. The J segment lost 3 bases and the V segment lost 7 bases, leaving 17 bases of the junction unmatched. The CDR3 spells CASIPERGRFGYYGYTF. The DNA of the CDR3 is TGTGCCAGTATCCCAGAGAGGGGGCGCTTCGGGTACTATGGCTACACCTTC.

Points on this clonotype: The junction differs from germline at one of its ends, possibly a read error. This chain connects TRBV12-3 or TRBV12-4 to TRBJ2-7; D possibly corresponds to TRBD1 (6 bases). CDR3 length equals 15 residues. The CDR3 region is CASSLTDRENYEQHF. In DNA form, the CDR3 reads TGTGCCAGCAGTTTAACGGACAGAGAAAACTACGAGCAGCACTTC.